Listed below are T cell receptor beta chains from one sample, sequenced in a study of patients and donors after allogeneic stem cell transplantation. TCRdb fed the RT-PCR reads into MiXCR, producing one record per CDR3 protein. The table has about 230,000 distinct CDR3 sequences, 14% seen once. The sequenced sample was blood, either unsorted or a sorted T cell fraction (not recorded which). The origin of the receptors is a human donor who was either an allogeneic HSCT recipient or a stem cell or donor lymphocyte infusion donor (not recorded which). It is not recorded whose cells these are; they may come from a transplant donor. Each CDR3 is given without its conserved first and last residue.

J,V,CDR3
TRBJ2-1,TRBV3-1,ASSQTQRSEQF
TRBJ1-2,TRBV20-1,SASRRQAGLYGYT
TRBJ2-1,TRBV5-1,ASSLGNSGRGDEQF
TRBJ1-5,TRBV6-6,ASTWGSNQPQH
TRBJ2-1,TRBV20-1,SAKTSGEVNEQF
TRBJ1-5,TRBV20-1,SARKGGEKQPQH
TRBJ1-2,TRBV19,ASSARTGGAGGYT
TRBJ1-5,TRBV19,ASRRDTLQPQH
TRBJ2-3,TRBV4-2,ASSQATSGSTDTQY
TRBJ1-1,TRBV12-3/TRBV12-4,ASSQGMTTEAF
TRBJ2-1,TRBV3-1,ASSQITGRLTYNEQF
TRBJ1-1,TRBV4-2,ASSQVPRGGVYTEAF
TRBJ2-1,TRBV10-3,AISRGGGDYNEQF
TRBJ2-1,TRBV24-1,ATSDYGGGDNEQF
TRBJ2-5,TRBV2,ASSLQGRQTQY
TRBJ1-4,TRBV18,ASSPDRGNEKLF
TRBJ1-1,TRBV28,ASSLPGASDTEAF
TRBJ1-6,TRBV5-1,ASSLDRFKNSPLH
TRBJ2-7,TRBV30,AWIKGYEQY
TRBJ1-1,TRBV7-9,ASSQTRDHGEGTEAF
TRBJ2-2,TRBV20-1,SAREQRNTGELF
TRBJ2-1,TRBV12-3/TRBV12-4,ASSTTGGRSNEQF
TRBJ2-3,TRBV27,ASRPPGTASFTDTQY
TRBJ1-2,TRBV20-1,SARARDRGRGGYT
TRBJ2-3,TRBV7-3,ASSWLAGGTDTQY
TRBJ1-4,TRBV12-5,ASGLVNGGKLF
TRBJ1-6,TRBV27,ASSTSGTISSPLH
TRBJ2-3,TRBV11-3,ASSFSGEPTDTQY
TRBJ1-2,TRBV4-1,ASATSGVDYGYT
TRBJ2-4,TRBV11-3,ASSRAGAQGNIQY
TRBJ1-2,TRBV7-9,ASSKGVNYGYT
TRBJ1-2,TRBV12-3/TRBV12-4,ASSDPGGVDYGYT
TRBJ2-5,TRBV15,ATSRDLVAGGLKTQY
TRBJ2-5,TRBV11-3,ASSPTGLETQY
TRBJ2-1,TRBV28,ASSFPVGSEQF
TRBJ2-7,TRBV2,ASSNSVGQPYEQY
TRBJ1-2,TRBV20-1,SASLDRSYGYT
TRBJ2-2,TRBV5-1,ASSSTVTSGRGSTGELF
TRBJ1-2,TRBV11-2,ASSSAGGSYGYT
TRBJ2-7,TRBV5-6,ASSLERQYEQY
TRBJ2-3,TRBV30,AWSVDRRDTQY
TRBJ1-2,TRBV7-9,ASSSNLGQEANYGYT
TRBJ2-5,TRBV2,ASSEGFGQGMETQY
TRBJ2-3,TRBV20-1,SAPGGADTQY
TRBJ2-7,TRBV11-2,ASSLSSDGGYEQY
TRBJ1-3,TRBV12-3/TRBV12-4,ASSLGPRSAGNTIY
TRBJ2-7,TRBV25-1,ASSADREIYEQY